These 15 T cell receptor beta chains were all obtained from the same sample, sequenced in a study of T and B cells in COVID-19 patients. BIOMED2 TRB-A/B primer pools were used in multiplex TRB PCR. TCRdb re-called the multiplex PCR reads through MiXCR, storing one row per CDR3 protein. The sample lists 15,000 or so distinct CDR3 sequences, approximately 28% occurring once. Blood genomic DNA input for TRB amplification was about 240-550 ng. The specimen was blood. Source of these receptors: a human donor who had recovered from COVID-19.

Within the sample, this clonotype is large. J is TRBJ2-2 and V is TRBV19, with TRBD1 matching over 8 bases. Germline CDR1 is LNHDA and CDR2 is SQIVND (reference sequence). The CDR3 covers 15 residues. J gave up 7 bases and V 4 bases, and 8 bases lay outside the gene matches. CDR3 sequence reads: CASSTWTGYDGELFF. The CDR3 region has the DNA TGTGCCAGTAGTACCTGGACAGGGTACGACGGGGAGCTGTTTTTT.

V gene TRBV5-1 combines with J gene TRBJ1-2; D unclear. Per germline, CDR1 SGHRS and CDR2 YFSETQ. V was pared by 4 bases and J by 0 bases, with 16 bases between. This CDR3 contains 16 residues. The DNA for the CDR3 is TGCGCCAGCAGCCCCGTCCCGGACGCAACTAACTATGGCTACACCTTC. It encodes CASSPVPDATNYGYTF.

This clonotype was observed a handful of times. This chain connects TRBV7-2 to TRBJ1-6, with TRBD1 matching 10 bases. Per the germline V gene, CDR1 is SGHTA and CDR2 is FQGNSA. V trimming: 5 bases; J trimming: 9 bases; junction bases outside the gene matches: 10. The CDR3 spans 16 residues. CDR3 region: CASSPRSGTGVSPLHF. DNA of the CDR3: TGTGCCAGCAGCCCTAGATCGGGGACAGGGGTTTCACCCCTCCACTTT.

This clonotype occurred many times. V gene TRBV6-5 combines with J gene TRBJ1-5; D is undetermined. The CDR3 sequence is 13 residues long. Trimming cost V 5 bases and J 4 bases, with 9 bases left between them. Germline CDR1 reads MNHEY; CDR2 reads SVGAGI. CDR3 residues: CASSLTKNQPQHF. CDR3 DNA sequence: TGTGCCAGCAGTCTGACGAAAAATCAGCCCCAGCATTTT.

CDR3 bases: TGTGCCAGCAGTGGGAACACTGAAGCTTTCTTT. Translating gives CASSGNTEAFF. The chain is built from TRBV6-5 and TRBJ1-1; D gene unclear. CDR3 length equals 11 residues. Germline CDR1 and CDR2: MNHEY and SVGAGI. Trimming stripped 5 bases from V and 1 base from J, with 2 bases between.

This clonotype was detected a few times. This chain links TRBV11-2 with TRBJ1-1, with a possible D match to TRBD1 (6 bases). Per germline, CDR1 SGHAT and CDR2 FQNNGV. V lost 5 bases and J lost 1, with 14 bases in between. The CDR3 loop spans 15 amino acids. The CDR3 spells CASSITQTGNTEAFF. CDR3 DNA: TGTGCCAGCAGCATTACCCAGACAGGGAACACTGAAGCTTTCTTT. Looking up the rest from reference TRBV11-2 and TRBJ1-1 gives the full variable domain: EAGVAQSPRYKIIEKRQSVAFWCNPISGHATLYWYQQILGQGPKLLIQFQNNGVVDDSQLPKDRFSAERLKGVDSTLKIQPAKLEDSAVYLCASSITQTGNTEAFFGQGTRLTVV.

This clonotype was recorded at least ten times. The rearrangement uses TRBV7-6 and TRBJ2-2; D remains unclear. Germline V CDR1 and CDR2: SGHVS, FNYEAQ. The CDR3 totals 15 residues. Trimming shortened V by 5 bases and J by 5 bases, and 15 bases separated the two germline ends. As DNA, the CDR3 is TGTGCCAGCAGCCACCCCGCACGTAGAACCGGGGAGCTGTTTTTT. Residues: CASSHPARRTGELFF.

This clonotype has only one observation. The rearrangement uses TRBV6-5 and TRBJ2-5; 11 bases are shared with TRBD1. The J call may be faulty, since TRBJ2-7 better matches the DNA end. The CDR3 runs to 15 residues. CDR1 and CDR2 from the germline V gene are MNHEY and SVGAGI. The CDR3 DNA reads as TGTGCCAGCAGTCCCTCTCCGGGACAGGGGGACGAGCAGTACTTC. It translates to CASSPSPGQGDEQYF.

This clonotype was detected a few times. V usage is TRBV6-5 and J usage is TRBJ1-1, with D unresolved. The CDR3 is made up of 13 amino acids. Germline values: CDR1 MNHEY, CDR2 SVGAGI. V shed 7 bases and J shed 0 bases, with 9 bases lying between them. The CDR3 protein is CASNDGLNTEAFF. CDR3 nucleotide sequence: TGTGCCAGCAACGACGGTCTGAACACTGAAGCTTTCTTT.

This clonotype ranks as medium-sized. The V and J genes are TRBV5-6 and TRBJ2-1; D tentatively fits TRBD1 or TRBD2 (5 bases each). Germline assignment: CDR1 SGHDT and CDR2 YYEEEE. The CDR3 has 16 residues. V lost 5 bases and J 0 bases, leaving 15 bases between the germline ends. The CDR3 DNA reads TGTGCCAGCAGTCCCCCCACCGGGACCTCCTACAATGAGCAGTTCTTC. Residues: CASSPPTGTSYNEQFF.

This clonotype was seen at least ten times. The rearrangement links TRBV30 to TRBJ2-7; D not resolved. The CDR3 consists of 11 residues. Trimming stripped 1 base from V and 4 bases from J, with 5 bases between. Germline assignment: CDR1 GTSNPN and CDR2 SVGIG (reference sequence). The CDR3 sequence is CAWSAPYEQYF. The CDR3, as DNA: TGTGCCTGGAGTGCCCCGTACGAGCAGTACTTC.

The chain uses TRBV28 and TRBJ1-1, with D uncertain. Germline assignment: CDR1 MDHEN and CDR2 SYDVKM. Deletions cut 0 bases from V and 8 bases from J, with 10 bases between. CDR3 size: 13 residues. CDR3 region: CASSLWGNKEAFF. CDR3 in DNA: TGTGCCAGCAGTTTATGGGGTAATAAGGAAGCTTTCTTT.

The chain uses TRBV6-1 and TRBJ1-5; no reliable D call. This CDR3 spans 15 amino acids. Germline V CDR1 and CDR2: MNHNS, SASEGT. Trimming left V 7 bases short and J 4 bases short, with 17 bases between. CDR3 amino acids: CASNLMVSGNQPQHF. As DNA, the CDR3 is TGTGCCAGCAATCTAATGGTATCGGGGAATCAGCCCCAGCATTTT.

As to this clonotype: A read error may produce the germline difference seen at one junction end. The chain joins TRBV5-6 to TRBJ2-7; D unclear. CDR3 length: 13 amino acids. Germline-derived CDR1 and CDR2 are SGHDT and YYEEEE. The DNA for the CDR3 is TGCGCCAGCAGACGAGAGATCTCCTACGAGCAGTACTTC. Its translation: CASRREISYEQYF.

There are many counts of this clonotype. The chain is built from TRBV27 and TRBJ2-7; TRBD2 matches 10 bases. Germline values: CDR1 MNHEY, CDR2 SMNVEV (reference sequence). V shed 2 bases, J shed 3 bases, and the junction held 4 bases outside the gene matches. The CDR3 loop spans 15 amino acids. DNA of the CDR3: TGTGCCAGCAGTTTACAGGGACTAGCGTTCTACGAGCAGTACTTC. This encodes CASSLQGLAFYEQYF.